A single sample gave rise to the 19 T cell receptor beta chains below, sequenced in a study of T cell responses to AZD1222 COVID-19 vaccine. Assay used: immunoSEQ multiplex PCR; TCRdb lists only in-frame clones, some missing. In the table there are around 140,000 clones, more than 80% of which are singletons. The material sequenced was peripheral blood, taken on day 0 of AZD1222 vaccination. The receptors were sampled from an adult in good health.

This chain connects TRBV7-2 to TRBJ1-1; D gene ambiguous. Germline V gene lookup returns CDR1 SGHTA and CDR2 FQGNSA. The ends were cut back, 0 bases at V and 0 bases at J, with 11 bases in the middle. The CDR3 extends over 16 amino acids. Written as DNA, the CDR3 is TGTGCCAGCAGCTTAGCGGGGTCAGCTATGAACACTGAAGCTTTCTTT. Its translation: CASSLAGSAMNTEAFF. Variable domain in full (rest from reference TRBV7-2 and TRBJ1-1): GAGVSQSPSNKVTEKGKDVELRCDPISGHTALYWYRQSLGQGLEFLIYFQGNSAPDKSGLPSDRFSAERTGGSVSTLTIQRTQQEDSAVYLCASSLAGSAMNTEAFFGQGTRLTVV.

The chain couples TRBV6-5 to TRBJ1-1; D ambiguous. V was trimmed by 2 bases and J by 0 bases, leaving 7 bases between them. The CDR3 consists of 14 residues. The germline CDR1 and CDR2 sequences are MNHEY and SVGAGI. CDR3 protein: CASSYRNLNTEAFF. The CDR3 DNA reads as TGTGCCAGCAGTTACAGGAACCTGAACACTGAAGCTTTCTTT.

The count of this clone is one. The chain combines TRBV27 with TRBJ2-2; 10 nucleotides align to TRBD2. Trimming cost V 5 bases and J 6 bases; bases outside gene matches: 6. Germline assignment: CDR1 MNHEY and CDR2 SMNVEV (reference sequence). CDR3 length: 15 residues. The chain's CDR3 is CASSLRAGGAGELFF. The CDR3 region has the DNA TGTGCCAGCAGTCTCAGAGCGGGAGGGGCCGGGGAGCTGTTTTTT.

This clone was seen a single time. The J gene is TRBJ1-3, the V gene TRBV5-5; unclear D gene. CDR1 and CDR2 from the germline V gene are SGHKS and YYEKEE (reference sequence). The CDR3 spans 15 residues. V was shortened by 3 bases and J by 0 bases, with 10 bases between the two germline ends. As DNA, the CDR3 is TGTGCCAGCAGCTCGGGCGTCCCCTCTGGAAACACCATATATTTT. The encoded protein is CASSSGVPSGNTIYF.

The chain uses TRBV11-1 and TRBJ2-1, with TRBD1 as a possible D gene (5 bases). V shed 3 bases and J shed 3 bases, with 12 bases lying between them. Germline V lookup: CDR1 SGHAT, CDR2 FQDESV (reference sequence). CDR3 size: 15 residues. In nucleotides, the CDR3 is TGTGCCAGCAGCTTTTGGGTTCAGGGCTACAATGAGCAGTTCTTC. This codes for CASSFWVQGYNEQFF.

The V call is TRBV19, the J call TRBJ2-7; 8 nucleotides match TRBD1. Trimming cost V 3 bases and J 2 bases; bases outside gene matches: 9. The CDR3 contains 16 residues. Germline lookup yields CDR1 LNHDA and CDR2 SQIVND (reference sequence). The CDR3 nucleotides are TGTGCCAGTAGTATTGGGGCAGGACAGGGCACCTACGAGCAGTACTTC. Residues: CASSIGAGQGTYEQYF.

The genes are TRBV7-4 and TRBJ2-7, with 12 bases that match TRBD2. Germline CDR1 and CDR2: SGHVT and SQSDAQ. The V gene end was trimmed by 1 base and the J gene end by 2 bases; junction bases not matched to a gene: 21. CDR3 length equals 22 residues. The CDR3 bases are TGTGCCAGCAGCTTAGTAAGGGACAGGGAAGGACTAGCGGGGTTTCTTCCCTACGAGCAGTACTTC. Translating it yields CASSLVRDREGLAGFLPYEQYF.

The chain employs TRBV9 and TRBJ2-1; the D gene is possibly TRBD2 (6 bases). CDR1 SGDLS and CDR2 YYNGEE come from the germline V gene. V was pared by 3 bases and J by 6 bases, with 19 bases between. The CDR3 has 16 amino acids. The CDR3 loop is CASSGAGGKGINEQFF. The CDR3 coding sequence is TGTGCCAGCAGCGGAGCCGGGGGAAAGGGCATCAATGAGCAGTTCTTC. Combining the CDR3 with reference TRBV9 and TRBJ2-1 gives the whole variable domain DSGVTQTPKHLITATGQRVTLRCSPRSGDLSVYWYQQSLDQGLQFLIQYYNGEERAKGNILERFSAQQFPDLHSELNLSSLELGDSALYFCASSGAGGKGINEQFFGPGTRLTVL.

The chain carries TRBV3-1 (or the pseudogene TRBV3-2) and TRBJ1-3; unclear D gene. This CDR3 comprises 17 residues. CDR1 and CDR2 from the germline V gene are LGHDT and YNNKEL (reference sequence). Trimming stripped 1 base from V and 0 bases from J, with 13 bases between. CDR3 nucleotides: TGTGCCAGCAGCCAAGGGCTTACTGGCCACTCTGGAAACACCATATATTTT. Translating it yields CASSQGLTGHSGNTIYF.

This chain links TRBV6-6 with TRBJ1-5; 8 nucleotides line up with TRBD1. The CDR3 is made up of 16 amino acids. CDR1 MNHNY and CDR2 SVGAGI come from the germline V gene (reference sequence). Trimming cost V 4 bases and J 1 base; bases outside gene matches: 6. CDR3 loop: CASSSRQGRSNQPQHF. CDR3 coding DNA: TGTGCCAGCAGTTCCAGACAGGGGAGAAGCAATCAGCCCCAGCATTTT.

V gene TRBV15 combines with J gene TRBJ2-3; the D gene is possibly TRBD1 (5 bases). Per the germline V gene, CDR1 is LNHNV and CDR2 is YYDKDF (reference sequence). This CDR3 comprises 14 residues. V lost 0 bases and J lost 5, with 9 bases in between. The DNA of the CDR3 is TGTGCCACCAGCAGAGATCAGACAGTAGATACGCAGTATTTT. Its translation: CATSRDQTVDTQYF.

CDR3 protein: CASSQGAGVSTDTQYF. CDR3 DNA sequence: TGTGCCAGCAGCCAAGGGGCGGGGGTTAGCACAGATACGCAGTATTTT. The chain recombines TRBV4-2 with TRBJ2-3, with 7 positions matching TRBD2. This CDR3 has 16 amino acids. The trim removed 1 base at V and 0 bases at J, leaving 4 bases unmatched. The germline gives CDR1 LGHNA, CDR2 YNFKEQ.

The gene calls are TRBV3-1 (or the pseudogene TRBV3-2) and TRBJ1-1; D not certain. Trimming took off 4 bases at V and 10 bases at J, with 16 bases between the two ends. From germline, CDR1 is LGHDT and CDR2 YNNKEL (reference sequence). CDR3 length equals 13 residues. CDR3 sequence: CASSRRPSWGAFF. The CDR3 DNA sequence: TGTGCCAGCAGCCGCAGACCGAGTTGGGGAGCTTTCTTT.

This chain joins TRBV11-1 and TRBJ2-7; TRBD1 agrees at 8 bases. In germline, CDR1 is SGHAT, CDR2 FQDESV (reference sequence). The CDR3 length is 15 residues. The CDR3 is CASSHGGTGSYEQYF. The DNA for the CDR3 is TGTGCATCCAGCCATGGGGGGACAGGTTCCTACGAGCAGTACTTC.

The chain carries TRBV7-2 and TRBJ2-5; D call uncertain. Trimming pared 4 bases from V and 5 bases from J, leaving 20 bases between. From germline, CDR1 is SGHTA and CDR2 FQGNSA. The length of the CDR3 is 16 residues. CDR3 residues: CASSSTPPWARETQYF. DNA of the CDR3: TGTGCCAGCAGCTCGACCCCACCCTGGGCCAGGGAGACCCAGTACTTC.

V is TRBV11-2 and J is TRBJ1-2; D call uncertain. The CDR3 spans 14 residues. CDR1 and CDR2 (germline): SGHAT, FQNNGV. The V end lost 5 bases, the J end lost 2 bases, and 12 bases lay between the germline ends. The CDR3 DNA reads as TGTGCCAGCAGCGCCCACCCGGGGAACTATGGCTACACCTTC. Translating gives CASSAHPGNYGYTF.

This clone was seen only once. One junction end does not reproduce the germline sequence, and a read error may be involved. This rearrangement joins TRBV6-6 to TRBJ1-6; 8 nucleotides align to TRBD1. Germline assignment: CDR1 MNHNY and CDR2 SVGAGI (reference sequence). The CDR3 spans 14 residues. CDR3 sequence (DNA): TGTGCCAGCAGTTACGCAGAGAGGACAGGGCCCCAATCATTT. This codes for CASSYAERTGPQSF.

The chain recombines TRBV4-2 with TRBJ1-5; a possible D gene is TRBD1 (5 bases). V dropped 0 bases and J dropped 4 bases, with 16 bases sitting between them. This CDR3 has 17 amino acids. Germline V gene lookup returns CDR1 LGHNA and CDR2 YNFKEQ. In DNA form, the CDR3 reads TGTGCCAGCAGCCAAGATCACGCAGGGAGTTATAATCAGCCCCAGCATTTT. Amino acids: CASSQDHAGSYNQPQHF.

The chain carries TRBV5-5 and TRBJ1-3; D might be TRBD1 (6 bases). This CDR3 spans 19 amino acids. CDR1 SGHKS and CDR2 YYEKEE come from the germline V gene (reference sequence). Deletions cut 4 bases from V and 0 bases from J, with 23 bases between. The CDR3 DNA sequence: TGTGCCAGCAGCCCGACAACCGTTGGGGGCTTTCACTCTGGAAACACCATATATTTT. This translates into CASSPTTVGGFHSGNTIYF.